A selection of T cell receptor beta chains follows, all from one sample in a study of low-dose radiotherapy and immunotherapy resistance in tumors. TCRdb called the reads again in MiXCR, with one record for every CDR3 protein. The table shows around 100,000 distinct CDR3 sequences, with about a fifth occurring only once. The material sequenced was PBMCs, taken after low-dose radiotherapy plus immunotherapy. Receptors were obtained from a male donor with prostate cancer. The conserved cysteine and the conserved F or W are not part of the CDR3 here.

TRBJ2-3	TRBV12-3/TRBV12-4	ASSLTGSGGWSDTQY
TRBJ2-5	TRBV6-5	ASSYLTSGKTQY
TRBJ2-5	TRBV9	ASSVGGAETQY
TRBJ2-2	TRBV29-1	SAAQSTGRGTGELF
TRBJ2-1	TRBV18	ASSGTSGDEQF
TRBJ1-5	TRBV20-1	SARAATGGNQPQH
TRBJ2-7	TRBV21-1	ASSKCLAGGEQY
TRBJ2-7	TRBV28	ASTPRPSRLVSEQY
TRBJ1-5	TRBV6-2/TRBV6-3	ASSYHGTSQPQH
TRBJ1-4	TRBV7-2	ASSSVGGTNEKLF
TRBJ2-5	TRBV3-1	ASSVRARGQETQY
TRBJ2-5	TRBV7-9	ASSPGTSEKTQY
TRBJ1-1	TRBV7-3	ASSLNGRDGEAF
TRBJ1-3	TRBV7-2	ASSLRMSGNTIY
TRBJ1-6	TRBV12-3/TRBV12-4	ASSFGDPDSPLH
TRBJ2-7	TRBV20-1	SAKPGTPKGEQY
TRBJ1-1	TRBV12-3/TRBV12-4	ASSFVRNTEAF
TRBJ2-1	TRBV4-1	ASSQEGLRPLPLEQF
TRBJ2-2	TRBV6-6	ASSSNRPASGELF
TRBJ1-3	TRBV12-3/TRBV12-4	ASSPRTGSGNTIY
TRBJ2-7	TRBV19	ASSSPGTIDYEQY
TRBJ2-4	TRBV6-2/TRBV6-3	ASSKTREGIQY
TRBJ1-1	TRBV2	ASSEIKGQGEAF
TRBJ2-5	TRBV6-1	ASSETAGYQETQY
TRBJ1-3	TRBV27	ASSRSGANIGNTIY
TRBJ1-5	TRBV11-2	ASSLDGGPSNQPQH
TRBJ2-7	TRBV18	ASSPLRGYEQY
TRBJ1-2	TRBV11-2	ASSSSSGNGYGYT
TRBJ2-3	TRBV14	ASSAAGGMGDTQY
TRBJ1-5	TRBV18	ASTSGRNQPQH
TRBJ2-5	TRBV29-1	STDGDIQETQY
TRBJ2-1	TRBV9	ASSVGARGYNEQF
TRBJ2-5	TRBV27	ASSFQLAGPATQY
TRBJ2-5	TRBV20-1	SARPGTSVKTQY
TRBJ2-2	TRBV20-1	SAPRVAGAPVPGELF
TRBJ2-5	TRBV12-3/TRBV12-4	ASSFSAGSQETQY
TRBJ2-4	TRBV20-1	SARGFGTGTGVLAKNIQY
TRBJ1-4	TRBV19	ASSQRGGRDEKLF
TRBJ1-6	TRBV28	ATNRGVQGNSPLH
TRBJ2-2	TRBV6-6	ASSYSGDINTGELF
TRBJ2-1	TRBV7-8	ASSLNALSGKSGGDYNEQF
TRBJ2-5	TRBV19	ASSEQANQETQY
TRBJ1-1	TRBV3-1	ASSQAHAGRAEAF
TRBJ1-2	TRBV12-3/TRBV12-4	ASSPIGENYGYT
TRBJ2-1	TRBV5-1	ASSLRSGAGYNEQF
TRBJ1-5	TRBV6-2/TRBV6-3	ASSTRTDRSNQPQH
TRBJ1-1	TRBV14	ASSPGTGAF
TRBJ1-4	TRBV20-1	SARGRDRFATNEKLF
TRBJ1-2	TRBV9	ASSVAPGQGYT
TRBJ1-5	TRBV7-2	ASSPGRQHNQPQH
TRBJ2-2	TRBV2	ASSLKRQDTGELF
TRBJ2-5	TRBV20-1	SARTGTAEETQF